Below are 3 T cell receptor beta chains sequenced from a single sample in a study of radiotherapy plus CTLA-4 blockade in lung cancer. Only in-frame clones appear in the TCRdb table, and some are missing; sequencing was by immunoSEQ multiplex PCR. Among fewer than 95,000 clones listed, about four fifths were seen once. The input for sequencing was peripheral blood, taken from a patient treated with radiotherapy plus ipilimumab. The receptor source for this set is a human donor with non-small cell lung cancer who had stable disease on radiotherapy plus ipilimumab.

This chain joins TRBV27 and TRBJ2-7; perhaps D is TRBD1 or TRBD2 (5 bases each). Germline V gene sequence: CDR1 MNHEY, CDR2 SMNVEV (reference sequence). This CDR3 contains 12 residues. Trimming removed 6 bases at V and 0 bases at J, with 6 bases between. The CDR3 DNA is TGTGCCAGCAGGGGGACCTCCTACGAGCAGTACTTC. It codes for CASRGTSYEQYF.

This sequence joins TRBV10-3 and TRBJ2-3; a weak D match, TRBD2 (7 bases). The V gene lost 10 bases and the J gene lost 1 base, with 12 bases spanning the gap. Germline lookup yields CDR1 ENHRY and CDR2 SYGVKD. The CDR3 spans 13 residues. CDR3 amino acids: CANWGGGTDTQYF. The CDR3 coding sequence is TGTGCCAACTGGGGGGGCGGCACAGATACGCAGTATTTT.

This clone has more than one count but fewer than ten. The rearrangement joins TRBV6-6 to TRBJ1-4; TRBD1 aligns across 7 bases. The CDR3 extends over 15 amino acids. Losses at the gene ends were 6 bases for V and 5 bases for J; bases not matched to a gene: 9. Looked up from germline, CDR1 is MNHNY and CDR2 is SVGAGI (reference sequence). The CDR3 protein is CASSRKTGPNEKLFF. Here the CDR3 DNA reads TGTGCCAGCAGCCGGAAGACAGGGCCAAATGAAAAACTGTTTTTT.